The clone carrying this TCR beta chain was recorded many times. The antigen is undetermined. The sample comes from a study of early T cells in non-severe SARS-CoV-2 infection. Across the study: Unsorted whole blood bulk RNA was sequenced, with unpaired chains.

CDR3 length: 13 residues. The J segment lost 6 bases and the V segment lost 0 bases, leaving 2 bases of the junction unmatched. The germline gives CDR1 SQVTM, CDR2 ANQGSEA. Study-wide results and caveats: Matching results from VDJdb favored anti-spike CD8 responses, leaving private and CD4 specificities undetected.

Attachment of unique molecular identifiers to individual cDNA molecules was performed. MiXCR, run by TCRdb on the 5' RACE reads, gives a single entry per CDR3 protein. The sample holds tens of thousands of distinct CDR3 sequences, under 6.5% seen once. The gene calls are TRBV29-1 and TRBJ2-1; 7 positions match TRBD2. This clonotype originated in an adult who was a healthcare worker with PCR-confirmed SARS-CoV-2 infection or an uninfected control (not recorded which). Sequencing was performed on whole blood. CDR3 loop: CSVEDGRSNEQFF. Written as DNA, the CDR3 is TGCAGCGTTGAAGACGGGAGGAGCAATGAGCAGTTCTTC.